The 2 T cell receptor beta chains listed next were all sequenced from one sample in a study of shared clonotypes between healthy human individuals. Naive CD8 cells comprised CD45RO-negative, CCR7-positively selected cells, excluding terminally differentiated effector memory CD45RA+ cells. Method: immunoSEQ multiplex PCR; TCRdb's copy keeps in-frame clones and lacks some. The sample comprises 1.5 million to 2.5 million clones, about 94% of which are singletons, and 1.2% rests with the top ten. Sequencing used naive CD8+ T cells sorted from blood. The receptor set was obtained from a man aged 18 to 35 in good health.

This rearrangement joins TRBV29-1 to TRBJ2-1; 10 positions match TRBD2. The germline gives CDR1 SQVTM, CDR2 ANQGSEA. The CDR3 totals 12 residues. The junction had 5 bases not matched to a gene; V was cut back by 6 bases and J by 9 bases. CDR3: CSVASGGGEQFF. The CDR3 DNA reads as TGCAGCGTCGCCAGCGGGGGGGGTGAGCAGTTCTTC.

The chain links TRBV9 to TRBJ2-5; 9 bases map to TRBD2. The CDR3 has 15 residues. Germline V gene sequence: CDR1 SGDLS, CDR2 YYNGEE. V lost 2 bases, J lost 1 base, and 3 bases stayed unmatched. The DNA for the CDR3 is TGTGCCAGCAGCGTGACTAGCGGAATCCAAGAGACCCAGTACTTC. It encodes CASSVTSGIQETQYF.